This T cell receptor (beta chain) is drawn from a study of cytomegalovirus exposure and HLA in healthy donors. Study results and limitations: Presence/absence analyses took donor sequencing depth as roughly uniform. Highest at DRB1 and lowest at HLA-C, TCR association rates differed among HLA loci in a later analysis.

A remark on this clone: What it binds is unknown.

The CDR3 consists of 16 residues. Germline CDR1 and CDR2: MNHNS and SASEGT. The V and J ends lost 2 bases and 0 bases respectively, with 13 bases between them. The PCR contained 60 Vbeta and 13 Jbeta primers. Some clones are missing from TCRdb's copy, which holds only in-frame ones; the method was immunoSEQ multiplex PCR. The data contain over 120,000 clones, roughly 76% of them seen just once; the ten biggest clones take up roughly 2.9%. Regarding donors, all were healthy bone marrow donors. Though probably carrying unrecorded immune exposures, donors were nominally healthy at sampling. Material for sequencing was PBMCs. V usage is TRBV6-1 and J usage is TRBJ1-2; D is undetermined. The receptor was derived from a woman in her twenties or thirties in good health and CMV-seronegative. The CDR3 region has the DNA TGTGCCAGCAGTGAATGGGCCCGGGAGCCTAACTATGGCTACACCTTC. The encoded protein is CASSEWAREPNYGYTF.